The text below deals with one T cell receptor (beta chain). Its specificity is not known. A single record per CDR3 protein comes from TCRdb applying MiXCR to the 5' RACE reads. Of some 32,000 distinct CDR3 sequences listed, around 27% are singletons. Cells sorted as Tregs were CD4+, CD25+ and CD127-/low. Findings and limits, study-wide: The TCR gene usage of tumor memory CD4+ T cells clustered together with blood and lymph node memory CD4+ cells and with lymph node naive CD4+ cells.

The V end was cut by 8 bases, the J end by 4 bases, with 18 bases between. CDR1 and CDR2 from the germline V gene are MGHDK and SYGVNS. The CDR3 runs 15 residues. The receptor was isolated from a female donor with breast cancer. The sample taken for sequencing was tumor-infiltrating Tregs sorted from the breast tumor. The V gene is TRBV25-1, the J gene TRBJ2-1; D tentatively reads TRBD1 or TRBD2 (6 bases each). The CDR3 DNA sequence: TGTGCCAGCGGGCCGGGGGCTGCCTCGTACAATGAGCAGTTCTTC. Translation: CASGPGAASYNEQFF.